This T cell receptor (beta chain) stems from a study of PD-1 blockade in mismatch repair-deficient tumors. This CDR3 region has 14 residues. With V trimmed by 3 bases and J by 13 bases, 10 bases remained unmatched. Per the germline V gene, CDR1 is SQVTM and CDR2 is ANQGSEA. Libraries were prepared by immunoSEQ multiplex PCR; TCRdb keeps only in-frame clonotypes and omits some of them. The sample lists around 48,000 clones; 78% were seen once. The gene calls are TRBV29-1 and TRBJ2-1; 12 bases fit TRBD1. The receptor comes from an adult with mismatch repair-deficient cancer. Source: peripheral blood, taken 4 weeks after starting pembrolizumab. Here the CDR3 DNA reads TGCAGCGTTGACTTCGGGACAGGGGGCAGGAACCAGTTCTTC. Its protein product is CSVDFGTGGRNQFF.